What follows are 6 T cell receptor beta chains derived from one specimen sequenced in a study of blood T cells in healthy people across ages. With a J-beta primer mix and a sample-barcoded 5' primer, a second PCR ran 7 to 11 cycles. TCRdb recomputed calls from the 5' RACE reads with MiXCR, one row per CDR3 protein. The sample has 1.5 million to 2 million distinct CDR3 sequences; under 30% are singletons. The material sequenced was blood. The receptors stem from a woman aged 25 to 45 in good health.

CDR3 coding DNA: TGCGCCAGCAGCCTACGACAGGGGTCCGGGTGTAGTGAGCAGTTCTTC. Protein sequence: CASSLRQGSGCSEQFF. This chain connects TRBV5-1 to TRBJ2-1, with 8 nucleotides matching TRBD1. This CDR3 contains 16 residues. Trimming took 4 bases from V and 9 from J; bases not matched to a gene: 15. The germline V gene encodes CDR1 SGHRS and CDR2 YFSETQ.

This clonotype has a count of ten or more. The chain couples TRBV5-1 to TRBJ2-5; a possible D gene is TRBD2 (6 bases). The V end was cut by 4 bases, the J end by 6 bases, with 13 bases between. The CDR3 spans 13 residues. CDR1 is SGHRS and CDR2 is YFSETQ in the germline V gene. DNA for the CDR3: TGCGCCAGCAGCGGAGGGTTGGGGAAGACCCAGTACTTC. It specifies CASSGGLGKTQYF.

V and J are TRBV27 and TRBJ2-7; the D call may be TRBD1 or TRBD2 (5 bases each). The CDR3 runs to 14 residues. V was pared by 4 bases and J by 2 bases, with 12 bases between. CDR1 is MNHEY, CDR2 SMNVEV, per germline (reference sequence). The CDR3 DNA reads TGTGCCAGCAGTTGGGGCTCGGGGACCTACGAGCAGTACTTC. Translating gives CASSWGSGTYEQYF.

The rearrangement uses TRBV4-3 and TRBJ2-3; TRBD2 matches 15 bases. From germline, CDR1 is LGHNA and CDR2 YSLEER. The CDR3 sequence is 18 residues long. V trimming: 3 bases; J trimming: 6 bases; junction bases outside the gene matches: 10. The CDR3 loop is CASSHVGLAGGRGDTQYF. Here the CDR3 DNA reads TGCGCCAGCAGCCACGTGGGACTAGCGGGAGGCCGGGGGGATACGCAGTATTTT.

The CDR3 sequence is CASSEGATLNTEAFF. For the CDR3, the DNA is TGTGCCAGCAGCGAAGGGGCGACCTTGAACACTGAAGCTTTCTTT. J is TRBJ1-1 and V is TRBV9; D may be TRBD1 (5 bases). The V end lost 3 bases, the J end lost 0 bases, and 12 bases lay between the germline ends. Germline CDR1 is SGDLS and CDR2 is YYNGEE. The CDR3 loop spans 15 amino acids.

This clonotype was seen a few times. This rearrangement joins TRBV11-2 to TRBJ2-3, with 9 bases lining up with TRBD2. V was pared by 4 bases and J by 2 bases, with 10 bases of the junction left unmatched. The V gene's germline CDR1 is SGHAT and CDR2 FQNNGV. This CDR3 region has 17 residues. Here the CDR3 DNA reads TGTGCCAGCAGCTCTCCTATGACTAGCGGTATCACAGATACGCAGTATTTT. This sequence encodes CASSSPMTSGITDTQYF.